The clone carrying this TCR beta chain showed up just a few times. The sample is drawn from a study of blood T cell repertoires in COVID-19. Study details: COVID-19 samples collected from the United States, Italy and Spain covered acute and convalescent phases. T cells, B-cell-depleted T cells, or PBMCs supplied cDNA or gDNA.

The method was immunoSEQ multiplex PCR; TCRdb's version includes in-frame clones alone and lacks a portion of them. The sample has about 240,000 clones; about three quarters are singletons. Germline CDR1 is SQVTM and CDR2 is ANQGSEA. This CDR3 comprises 13 residues. J gave up 10 bases and V 7 bases, and 10 bases lay outside the gene matches. The chain uses TRBV29-1 and TRBJ2-1, with 10 bases identical to TRBD2. The sequenced sample consisted of peripheral blood. This sequence originates from a woman older than 75 with acute or convalescent COVID-19. CDR3 residues: CSGKREGRGEQFF. The CDR3 DNA follows: TGCAGCGGGAAGCGGGAGGGCCGCGGCGAGCAGTTCTTC.